The clone carrying this T cell receptor (beta chain) turned up a few times. Its cognate antigen is unknown. PCR was performed a second time for roughly 7 to 11 cycles using a sample-barcoded 5' primer and a J-beta primer mix. MiXCR, applied by TCRdb to the 5' RACE reads, yields one record per CDR3 protein. The repertoire includes about 940,000 distinct CDR3 sequences, around 48% of them detected once, and around 15% sits in the top ten. Germline CDR1 and CDR2: LGHNA and YNFKEQ. The CDR3 runs to 16 residues. The V segment lost 1 base and the J segment 1 base; nucleotides outside the gene matches: 7. The sample originates from a study of blood T cells in healthy people across ages. The study's findings and limits: In long-lived donors, naive CD4+ cell counts and diversity exceeded those of aged donors. The fall in TCR beta diversity per million T cells was roughly linear with age.

Per-sample PBMC isolation yielded at least 6.5 million cells. Per sample, at least 5.5 micrograms of total RNA were extracted. The chain employs TRBV4-2 and TRBJ2-7; 7 positions agree with TRBD1. The sequencing sample was made of blood. The sequence was obtained from a man aged 25 to 40 in good health. As DNA, the CDR3 is TGTGCCAGCAGCCAAGTAGGGTCAGGGGGTTCCTACGAGCAGTACTTC. Translating it yields CASSQVGSGGSYEQYF.